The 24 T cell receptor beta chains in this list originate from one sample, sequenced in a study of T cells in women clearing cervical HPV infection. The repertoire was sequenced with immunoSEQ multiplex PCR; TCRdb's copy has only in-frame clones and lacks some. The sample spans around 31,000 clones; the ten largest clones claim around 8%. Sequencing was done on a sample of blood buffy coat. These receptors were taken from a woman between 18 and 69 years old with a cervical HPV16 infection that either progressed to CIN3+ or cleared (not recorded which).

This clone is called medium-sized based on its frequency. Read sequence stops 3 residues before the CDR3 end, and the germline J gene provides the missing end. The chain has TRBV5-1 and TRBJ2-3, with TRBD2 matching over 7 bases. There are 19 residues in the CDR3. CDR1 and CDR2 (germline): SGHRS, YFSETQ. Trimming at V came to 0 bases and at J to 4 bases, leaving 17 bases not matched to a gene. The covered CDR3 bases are TGCGCCAGCAGCTTGGCCGTGGGAGCGGGACCCCTCGCCCCAGATACG. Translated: CASSLAVGAGPLAPDT. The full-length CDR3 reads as CASSLAVGAGPLAPDTQYF.

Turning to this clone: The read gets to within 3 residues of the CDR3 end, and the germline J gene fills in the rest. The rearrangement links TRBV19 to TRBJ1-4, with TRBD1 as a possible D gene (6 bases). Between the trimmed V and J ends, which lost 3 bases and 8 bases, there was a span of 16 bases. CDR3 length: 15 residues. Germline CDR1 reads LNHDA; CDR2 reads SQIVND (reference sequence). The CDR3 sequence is CASSIVRGANEKLFF. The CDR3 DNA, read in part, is TGTGCCAGTAGTATCGTCAGGGGCGCAAACGAAAAA.

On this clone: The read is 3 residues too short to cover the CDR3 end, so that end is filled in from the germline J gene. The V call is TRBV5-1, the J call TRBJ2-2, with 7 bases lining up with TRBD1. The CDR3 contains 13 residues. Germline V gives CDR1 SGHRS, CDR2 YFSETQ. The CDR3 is CASSPGTAEKLFF. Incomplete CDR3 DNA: TGCGCCAGCAGTCCCGGGACAGCTGAAAAG.

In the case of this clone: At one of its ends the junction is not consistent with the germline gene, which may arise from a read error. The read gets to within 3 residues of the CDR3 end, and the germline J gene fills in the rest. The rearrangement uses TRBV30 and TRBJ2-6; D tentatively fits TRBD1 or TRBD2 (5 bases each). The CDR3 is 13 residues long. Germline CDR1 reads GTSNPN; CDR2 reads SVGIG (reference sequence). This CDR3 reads CAASRGSANVLTF. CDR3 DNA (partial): TGTGCCGCGTCGAGGGGCAGTGCCAATGTC.

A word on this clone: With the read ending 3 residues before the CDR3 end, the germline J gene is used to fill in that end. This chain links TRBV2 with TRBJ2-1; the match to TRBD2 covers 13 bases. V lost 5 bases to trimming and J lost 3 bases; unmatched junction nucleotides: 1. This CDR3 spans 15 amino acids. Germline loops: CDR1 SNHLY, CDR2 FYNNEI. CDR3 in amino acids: CASSTSGGDYNEQFF. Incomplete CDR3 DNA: TGTGCCAGCAGTACTAGCGGGGGGGACTACAATGAG.

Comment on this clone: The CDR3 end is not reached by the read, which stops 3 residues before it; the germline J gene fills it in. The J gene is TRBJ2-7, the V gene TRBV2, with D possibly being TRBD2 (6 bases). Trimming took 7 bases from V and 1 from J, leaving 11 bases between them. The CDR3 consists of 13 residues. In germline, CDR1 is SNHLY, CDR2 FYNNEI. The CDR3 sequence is CASTGGTSYEQYF. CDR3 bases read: TGTGCCAGCACGGGCGGGACTTCCTACGAG.

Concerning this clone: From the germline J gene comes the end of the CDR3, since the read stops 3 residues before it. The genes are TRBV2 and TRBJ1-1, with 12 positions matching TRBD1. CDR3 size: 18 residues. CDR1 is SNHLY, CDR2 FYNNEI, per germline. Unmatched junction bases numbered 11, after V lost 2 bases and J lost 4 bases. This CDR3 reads CASSELRGTGGMGTEAFF. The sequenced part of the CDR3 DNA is TGTGCCAGCAGTGAACTTCGGGGGACAGGGGGCATGGGCACTGAA.

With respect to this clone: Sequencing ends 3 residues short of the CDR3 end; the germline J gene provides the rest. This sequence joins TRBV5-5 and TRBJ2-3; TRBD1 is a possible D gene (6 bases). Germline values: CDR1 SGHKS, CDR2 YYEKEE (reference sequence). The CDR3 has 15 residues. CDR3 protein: CASSGTGLSNQPQYF. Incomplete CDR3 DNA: TGTGCCAGCAGCGGAACAGGGTTAAGCAATCAGCCG.

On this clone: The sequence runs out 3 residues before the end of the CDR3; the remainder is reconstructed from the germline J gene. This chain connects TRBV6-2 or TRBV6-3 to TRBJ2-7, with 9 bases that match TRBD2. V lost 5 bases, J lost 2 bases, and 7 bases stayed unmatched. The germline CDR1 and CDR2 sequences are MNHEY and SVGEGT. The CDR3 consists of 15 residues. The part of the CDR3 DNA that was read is TGTGCCAGCAGTCGGGATAGCGGGGGTCCCTACGAG. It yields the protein CASSRDSGGPYE. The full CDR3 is CASSRDSGGPYEQYF.

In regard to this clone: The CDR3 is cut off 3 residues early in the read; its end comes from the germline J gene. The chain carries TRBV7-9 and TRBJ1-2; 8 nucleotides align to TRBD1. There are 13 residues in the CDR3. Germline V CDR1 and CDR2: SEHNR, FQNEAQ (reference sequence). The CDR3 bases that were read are TGTGCCAGCACCTGGGACAGGTCCTACGAC. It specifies CASTWDRSYD. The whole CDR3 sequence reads CASTWDRSYDYTF. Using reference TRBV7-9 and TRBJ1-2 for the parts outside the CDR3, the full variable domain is DTGVSQNPRHKITKRGQNVTFRCDPISEHNRLYWYRQTLGQGPEFLTYFQNEAQLEKSRLLSDRFSAERPKGSFSTLEIQRTEQGDSAMYLCASTWDRSYDYTFGSGTRLTVV.

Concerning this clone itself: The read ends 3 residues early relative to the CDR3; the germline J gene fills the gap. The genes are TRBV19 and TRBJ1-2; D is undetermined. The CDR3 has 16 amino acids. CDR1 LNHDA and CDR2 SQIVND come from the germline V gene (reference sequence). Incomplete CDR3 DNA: TGTGCCAGTAGTACTGGTAGCGGGAGGGCCGATCGTGAC. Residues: CASSTGSGRADRD. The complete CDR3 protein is CASSTGSGRADRDYTF.

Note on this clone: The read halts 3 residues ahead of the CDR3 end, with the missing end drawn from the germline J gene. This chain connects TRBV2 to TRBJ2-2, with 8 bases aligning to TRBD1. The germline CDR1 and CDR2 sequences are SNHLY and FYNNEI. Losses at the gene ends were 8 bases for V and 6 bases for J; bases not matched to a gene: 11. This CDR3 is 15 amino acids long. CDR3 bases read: TGTGCCAGCGGGGAGGACAGGGAGGCACCCGGGGAG. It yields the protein CASGEDREAPGE. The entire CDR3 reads CASGEDREAPGELFF.

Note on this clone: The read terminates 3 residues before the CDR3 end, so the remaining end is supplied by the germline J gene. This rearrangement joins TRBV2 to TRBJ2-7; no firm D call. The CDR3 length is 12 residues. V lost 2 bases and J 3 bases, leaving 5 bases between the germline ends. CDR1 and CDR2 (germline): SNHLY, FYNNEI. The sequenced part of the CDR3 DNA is TGTGCCAGCAGTGAATTTAACTACGAG. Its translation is CASSEFNYE. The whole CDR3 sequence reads CASSEFNYEQYF.

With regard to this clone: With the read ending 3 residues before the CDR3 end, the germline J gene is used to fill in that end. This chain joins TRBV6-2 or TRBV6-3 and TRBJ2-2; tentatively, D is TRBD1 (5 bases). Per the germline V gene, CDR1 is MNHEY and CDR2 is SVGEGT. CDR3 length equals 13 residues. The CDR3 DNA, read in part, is TGTGCCACCTTAGACAGTACCGACTCACCG. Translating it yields CATLDSTDSP. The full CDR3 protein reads CATLDSTDSPLFF.

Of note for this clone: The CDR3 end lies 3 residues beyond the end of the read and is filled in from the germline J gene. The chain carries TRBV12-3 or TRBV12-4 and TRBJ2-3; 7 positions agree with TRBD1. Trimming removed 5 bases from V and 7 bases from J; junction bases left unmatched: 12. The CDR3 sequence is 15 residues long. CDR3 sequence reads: CASSPRQGGSNTQYF. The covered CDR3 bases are TGTGCCAGCAGTCCCCGACAGGGTGGAAGTAATACG.

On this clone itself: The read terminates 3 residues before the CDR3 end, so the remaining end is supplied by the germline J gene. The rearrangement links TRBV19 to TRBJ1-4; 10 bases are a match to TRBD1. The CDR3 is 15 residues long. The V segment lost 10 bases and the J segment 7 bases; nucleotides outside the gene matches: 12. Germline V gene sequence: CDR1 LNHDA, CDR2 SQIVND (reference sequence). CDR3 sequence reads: CATKPGQGLSEKLFF. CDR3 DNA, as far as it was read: TGTGCCACAAAACCGGGACAGGGGCTAAGTGAAAAA.

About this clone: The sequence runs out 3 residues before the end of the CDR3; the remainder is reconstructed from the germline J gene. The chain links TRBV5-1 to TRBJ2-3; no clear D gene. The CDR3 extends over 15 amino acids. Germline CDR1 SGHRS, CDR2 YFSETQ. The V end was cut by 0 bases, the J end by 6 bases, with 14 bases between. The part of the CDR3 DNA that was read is TGCGCCAGCAGCTTGGCCGGCTCGGCGGAGGATACG. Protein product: CASSLAGSAEDT. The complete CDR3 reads CASSLAGSAEDTQYF.

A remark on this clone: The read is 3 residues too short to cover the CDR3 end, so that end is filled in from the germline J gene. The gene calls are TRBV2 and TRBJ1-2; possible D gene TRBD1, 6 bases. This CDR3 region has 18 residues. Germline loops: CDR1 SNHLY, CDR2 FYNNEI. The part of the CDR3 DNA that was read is TGTGCCAGCAGTGAATGGAGGCTTGCGGGGGGGCGCACAGATACC. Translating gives CASSEWRLAGGRTDT. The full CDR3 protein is CASSEWRLAGGRTDTYTF. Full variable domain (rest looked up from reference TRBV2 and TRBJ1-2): EPEVTQTPSHQVTQMGQEVILRCVPISNHLYFYWYRQILGQKVEFLVSFYNNEISEKSEIFDDQFSVERPDGSNFTLKIRSTKLEDSAMYFCASSEWRLAGGRTDTYTFGSGTRLTVV.

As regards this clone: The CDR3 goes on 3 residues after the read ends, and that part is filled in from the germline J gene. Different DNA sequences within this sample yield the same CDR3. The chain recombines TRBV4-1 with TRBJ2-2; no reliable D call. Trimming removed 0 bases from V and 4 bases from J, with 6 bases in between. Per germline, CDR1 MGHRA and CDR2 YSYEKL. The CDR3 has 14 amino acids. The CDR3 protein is CASSQDPSTGELFF. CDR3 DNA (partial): TGCGCCAGCAGCCAAGATCCCTCCACCGGGGAG.

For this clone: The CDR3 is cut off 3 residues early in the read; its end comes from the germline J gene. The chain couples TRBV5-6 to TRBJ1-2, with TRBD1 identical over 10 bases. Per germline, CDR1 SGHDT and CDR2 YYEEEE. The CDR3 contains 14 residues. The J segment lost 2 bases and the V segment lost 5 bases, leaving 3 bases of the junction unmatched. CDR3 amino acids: CASRGTGVNYGYTF. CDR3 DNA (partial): TGTGCCAGCAGGGGGACAGGGGTAAACTATGGC.

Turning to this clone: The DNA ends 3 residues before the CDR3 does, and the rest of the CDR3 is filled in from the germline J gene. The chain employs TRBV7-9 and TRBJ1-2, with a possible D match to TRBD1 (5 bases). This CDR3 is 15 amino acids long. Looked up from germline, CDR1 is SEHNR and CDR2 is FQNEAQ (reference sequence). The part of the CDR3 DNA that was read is TGTGCCAGCAGTTCTATGTTGACTAGCGGAGGGGAC. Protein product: CASSSMLTSGGD. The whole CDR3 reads CASSSMLTSGGDYTF.

CDR3 bases read: TGTGCTAGTGCCCCGGGACTAGCGGGCTACGAG. Translating it yields CASAPGLAGYE. The CDR3 in full is CASAPGLAGYEQYF. This rearrangement joins TRBV12-5 to TRBJ2-7, with TRBD2 matching over 12 bases. The read terminates 3 residues ahead of where the CDR3 ends, so the germline J gene completes it. The V gene's germline CDR1 is LGHNT and CDR2 FRNRAP. With 7 bases clipped from V and 3 bases from J, the junction kept 4 bases outside the gene matches. The CDR3 is 14 residues long.

CDR3 sequence: CASSPEDRAYGYTF. The sequenced part of the CDR3 DNA is TGTGCCAGCAGCCCTGAGGACAGAGCCTATGGC. The J gene is TRBJ1-2, the V gene TRBV11-2, with a possible D match to TRBD1 (6 bases). The read comes to an end 3 residues before the CDR3 does, leaving the germline J gene to fill in the end. There are 14 residues in the CDR3. Germline V gene sequence: CDR1 SGHAT, CDR2 FQNNGV. V was clipped by 5 bases and J by 4 bases, with 14 bases between them.

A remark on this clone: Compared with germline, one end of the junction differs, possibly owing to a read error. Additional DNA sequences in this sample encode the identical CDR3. The DNA read from the CDR3 is TGTGCCAGCAGCTTAAGCCAGGGGGGTTCTGGAAACACT. This codes for CASSLSQGGSGNT. The whole CDR3 sequence is CASSLSQGGSGNTIYF. The V call is TRBV7-6, the J call TRBJ1-3; 7 bases are a match to TRBD1. The read finishes 3 residues shy of the CDR3 end, and the germline J gene is used to complete it. Germline CDR1 is SGHVS and CDR2 is FNYEAQ. The CDR3 contains 16 residues.